One sample yielded the 10 T cell receptor beta chains listed below, sequenced in a study of cytomegalovirus exposure and HLA in healthy donors. 60 Vbeta and 13 Jbeta primers were used in PCR. Profiled with immunoSEQ multiplex PCR; TCRdb holds only in-frame clones, not every one. The sample yields 180,000 or so clones, around 81% seen once. Sequenced material: PBMCs. The receptor set was obtained from a woman aged 18-29 years in good health and CMV-seropositive.

The genes are TRBV7-9 and TRBJ2-3; TRBD1 agrees at 7 bases. The CDR3 length is 14 residues. Germline loops: CDR1 SEHNR, CDR2 FQNEAQ (reference sequence). Germline trimming cut 0 bases from V and 6 bases from J; bases unmatched to any gene: 3. CDR3 residues: CASSLADRADTQYF. The DNA for the CDR3 is TGTGCCAGCAGCTTAGCCGACAGGGCGGATACGCAGTATTTT.

The chain carries TRBV19 and TRBJ1-2, with 7 bases aligning to TRBD1. From germline, CDR1 is LNHDA and CDR2 SQIVND (reference sequence). V was clipped by 11 bases and J by 3 bases; unmatched bases: 3. The CDR3 has 11 amino acids. The CDR3 sequence is CAAGGDYGYTF. The DNA for the CDR3 is TGTGCCGCAGGGGGTGACTATGGCTACACCTTC.

The chain recombines TRBV4-3 with TRBJ2-7; the D gene is possibly TRBD1 (5 bases). The CDR3 runs to 15 residues. Germline loops: CDR1 LGHNA, CDR2 YSLEER. Trimming removed 0 bases at V and 2 bases at J, with 11 bases between. The DNA for the CDR3 is TGCGCCAGCAGCCAAGACCCGCAGGGTGCCTACGAGCAGTACTTC. It encodes CASSQDPQGAYEQYF.

In its sample, this clone was seen a few times. The chain carries TRBV4-2 and TRBJ2-1, with 7 bases identical to TRBD2. V was pared by 4 bases and J by 5 bases, with 11 bases of the junction left unmatched. The length of the CDR3 is 16 residues. Germline CDR1 is LGHNA and CDR2 is YNFKEQ. The CDR3, as DNA: TGTGCCAGCAGCCGCCGAGGCGGGACTACTGACAATGAGCAGTTCTTC. Encoded protein: CASSRRGGTTDNEQFF.

The table lists this clone with a few counts. The genes are TRBV4-3 and TRBJ1-3, with no clear D. The CDR3 length is 13 residues. Germline V gives CDR1 LGHNA, CDR2 YSLEER. Trimming took 2 bases from V and 8 from J, leaving 10 bases between them. The CDR3 DNA sequence: TGCGCCAGCAGCCAAACCTTGCCGGACACCATATATTTT. Translated: CASSQTLPDTIYF.

V and J are TRBV5-6 and TRBJ2-7, with a weak D call TRBD2 (5 bases). With 3 bases removed from V and 5 bases from J, the gap between germline ends came to 18 bases. From germline, CDR1 is SGHDT and CDR2 YYEEEE. The CDR3 runs to 15 residues. The CDR3 here is CASSWMTNGPHEQYF. The CDR3 DNA reads TGTGCCAGCAGCTGGATGACTAACGGCCCCCACGAGCAGTACTTC.

The sample holds a few counts of this clone. The chain is built from TRBV11-3 and TRBJ1-1, with a weak D call TRBD1 (5 bases). The ends were cut back, 5 bases at V and 1 base at J, with 11 bases in the middle. The CDR3 is 14 residues long. Germline CDR1 and CDR2: SGHNT and YENEEA. The CDR3 is CASSGGTENTEAFF. Here the CDR3 DNA reads TGTGCCAGCAGCGGCGGGACGGAGAACACTGAAGCTTTCTTT.

V usage is TRBV6-1 and J usage is TRBJ2-5, with TRBD2 as a possible D gene (5 bases). Trimming removed 4 bases at V and 2 bases at J, with 14 bases between. Germline V gene data show CDR1 as MNHNS and CDR2 as SASEGT. CDR3 length equals 15 residues. The CDR3 DNA sequence: TGTGCCAGCAGTGCCCTAGGACGGGGTCAAGAGACCCAGTACTTC. Encoded protein: CASSALGRGQETQYF.

The genes are TRBV5-6 and TRBJ2-7, with a weak D call TRBD2 (6 bases). V gave up 2 bases and J gave up 2 bases, with 14 bases separating them. CDR1 is SGHDT and CDR2 is YYEEEE in the germline V gene. The CDR3 is made up of 15 amino acids. CDR3 nucleotide sequence: TGTGCCAGCAGCTTTGGTACTAGCCTAGCCTACGAGCAGTACTTC. It translates to CASSFGTSLAYEQYF.

The chain combines TRBV18 with TRBJ2-3, with a weak D call TRBD1 (5 bases). This CDR3 contains 13 residues. V was cut by 1 base and J by 4 bases, with 6 bases left in between. Per the germline V gene, CDR1 is KGHSH and CDR2 is LQKENI. This chain's CDR3 is CASSPQGSDTQYF. In nucleotides, the CDR3 is TGTGCCAGCTCACCACAGGGGTCAGATACGCAGTATTTT.